This T cell receptor beta chain was sequenced during a study of OX40 agonist ivuxolimab in advanced cancers. Study in general: Treatment of patients was with ivuxolimab, an agonistic anti-OX40 (CD134) antibody.

The CDR3 has 16 residues if both end residues are counted. A word on this clone: Its antigen is not known. The limits of the CDR3 on the DNA are not certain, so only TCRdb's listed CDR3 is given.

The data were produced by immunoSEQ multiplex PCR, yet TCRdb's version contains in-frame clones alone and is incomplete. The repertoire holds around 15,000 clones, with 80% as singletons. Points from the study as a whole: Certain nonresponders likewise exhibited a low normalized T-cell clonal expansion.

The clonotype was recovered from an adult with an advanced solid tumor such as melanoma, head and neck, liver or kidney cancer. The source was CD4+ or CD8+ T cells sorted from blood, collected in a trial of the OX40 agonist ivuxolimab. The chain is built from TRBV21-1 and TRBJ2-3; the listed D gene, TRBD1, was not tested against the DNA. TRBV21-1 is a known pseudogene. CDR3 residues: CASSKVAEGADDTQYF.